What follows are 11 T cell receptor beta chains derived from one specimen sequenced in a study of blood T cell repertoires in COVID-19. Measured with immunoSEQ multiplex PCR; TCRdb has only the in-frame clones, and not every one. The sample carries about 240,000 clones, roughly 80% recorded once. The sequenced sample was peripheral blood. All receptors come from an older woman with active or convalescent COVID-19.

The J gene is TRBJ2-5, the V gene TRBV30; tentatively, D is TRBD2 (7 bases). V lost 2 bases and J 2 bases, leaving 21 bases between the germline ends. Germline lookup yields CDR1 GTSNPN and CDR2 SVGIG (reference sequence). This CDR3 has 17 residues. The DNA of the CDR3 is TGTGCCTGGAGTAAGAGGGGGGGCCCCTTACCACAAGAGACCCAGTACTTC. Encoded protein: CAWSKRGGPLPQETQYF. The variable domain in full, with the rest retrieved from reference TRBV30 and TRBJ2-5, is SQTIHQWPATLVQPVGSPLSLECTVEGTSNPNLYWYRQAAGRGLQLLFYSVGIGQISSEVPQNLSASRPQDRQFILSSKKLLLSDSGFYLCAWSKRGGPLPQETQYFGPGTRLLVL.

This clone was recorded only once. The chain links TRBV24-1 to TRBJ2-3, with 9 bases lining up with TRBD1. This CDR3 region has 16 residues. V was pared by 4 bases and J by 3 bases, with 7 bases of the junction left unmatched. Per germline, CDR1 KGHDR and CDR2 SFDVKD. CDR3 bases: TGTGCCACCAGTGAGGGACAGGGAGGCACAACAGATACGCAGTATTTT. This gives the protein CATSEGQGGTTDTQYF.

The gene calls are TRBV19 and TRBJ1-4, with TRBD1 matching over 7 bases. After removal of 1 base from V and 0 bases from J, the junction contained 2 bases not matched to a gene. The CDR3 spans 16 residues. Germline CDR1 and CDR2: LNHDA and SQIVND (reference sequence). The CDR3 DNA follows: TGTGCCAGTAGTATAGGACAGGGAACAACTAATGAAAAACTGTTTTTT. Amino acid sequence: CASSIGQGTTNEKLFF.

The V call is TRBV6-5, the J call TRBJ1-1; D is perhaps TRBD1 (5 bases). Germline assignment: CDR1 MNHEY and CDR2 SVGAGI. Trimming left V 8 bases short and J 4 bases short, with 17 bases between. The CDR3 loop spans 14 amino acids. CDR3 nucleotide sequence: TGTGCCAGCCCTCGGTCCAGGGAGGGCACTGAAGCTTTCTTT. Translating it yields CASPRSREGTEAFF.

The V gene is TRBV18, the J gene TRBJ2-5; 7 positions agree with TRBD1. CDR1 and CDR2 from the germline V gene are KGHSH and LQKENI. V trimming: 1 base; J trimming: 1 base; junction bases outside the gene matches: 6. The length of the CDR3 is 16 residues. This CDR3 reads CASSPQGAKGQETQYF. CDR3 coding DNA: TGTGCCAGCTCACCACAGGGGGCGAAGGGCCAAGAGACCCAGTACTTC. Together with reference TRBV18 and TRBJ2-5, the CDR3 gives the full variable domain: NAGVMQNPRHLVRRRGQEARLRCSPMKGHSHVYWYRQLPEEGLKFMVYLQKENIIDESGMPKERFSAEFPKEGPSILRIQQVVRGDSAAYFCASSPQGAKGQETQYFGPGTRLLVL.

The CDR3 spells CASSPDRGYGYTF. The DNA of the CDR3 is TGTGCCAGCAGCCCGGACAGGGGCTATGGCTACACCTTC. The rearrangement joins TRBV7-2 to TRBJ1-2; 9 positions agree with TRBD1. The germline gives CDR1 SGHTA, CDR2 FQGNSA. Trimming at V came to 5 bases and at J to 4 bases, leaving 2 bases not matched to a gene. This CDR3 is 13 amino acids long. The full variable domain, in which reference TRBV7-2 and TRBJ1-2 provide the parts outside the CDR3, is GAGVSQSPSNKVTEKGKDVELRCDPISGHTALYWYRQSLGQGLEFLIYFQGNSAPDKSGLPSDRFSAERTGGSVSTLTIQRTQQEDSAVYLCASSPDRGYGYTFGSGTRLTVV.

The rearrangement links TRBV12-3 or TRBV12-4 to TRBJ2-5, with a tentative D call TRBD1 (8 bases). The CDR3 has 13 residues. V was pared by 5 bases and J by 7 bases, with 14 bases between. CDR3 loop: CASSLTGGGTQYF. CDR3 sequence (DNA): TGTGCCAGCAGTCTAACAGGGGGGGGGACCCAGTACTTC.

The rearrangement links TRBV27 to TRBJ2-3, with TRBD2 identical over 12 bases. Looked up from germline, CDR1 is MNHEY and CDR2 is SMNVEV (reference sequence). The V and J ends lost 6 bases and 5 bases, in that order; junction bases with no gene match: 15. This CDR3 is built from 18 residues. The CDR3, as DNA: TGTGCCAGCAGCCTAACCCCCCTAGCGGGGGGGCCCGGAGATACGCAGTATTTT. Residues: CASSLTPLAGGPGDTQYF.

The chain employs TRBV10-2 and TRBJ2-5; D perhaps matches TRBD1 (5 bases). There are 14 residues in the CDR3. Between the trimmed V and J ends, which lost 2 bases and 5 bases, there was a span of 12 bases. Germline CDR1 reads WSHSY; CDR2 reads SAAADI. The CDR3 loop is CASSEGASGETQYF. CDR3 coding DNA: TGCGCCAGCAGTGAGGGGGCCTCCGGGGAGACCCAGTACTTC.

The chain carries TRBV7-8 and TRBJ1-2; 7 positions agree with TRBD1. Germline V CDR1 and CDR2: SGHVS, FQNEAQ. The length of the CDR3 is 14 residues. J gave up 6 bases and V 0 bases, and 4 bases lay outside the gene matches. The CDR3 spells CASSLAGGYHGYTF. CDR3 in DNA: TGTGCCAGCAGCTTAGCAGGGGGCTATCATGGCTACACCTTC. The full variable domain, rest sourced from reference TRBV7-8 and TRBJ1-2, is GAGVSQSPRYKVAKRGQDVALRCDPISGHVSLFWYQQALGQGPEFLTYFQNEAQLDKSGLPSDRFFAERPEGSVSTLKIQRTQQEDSAVYLCASSLAGGYHGYTFGSGTRLTVV.

This clone was found once. This chain joins TRBV19 and TRBJ1-4; 8 nucleotides agree with TRBD1. Trimming at V came to 3 bases and at J to 8 bases, leaving 5 bases not matched to a gene. From germline, CDR1 is LNHDA and CDR2 SQIVND (reference sequence). The CDR3 consists of 14 residues. The CDR3 sequence is CASSMQGAGEKLFF. Here the CDR3 DNA reads TGTGCCAGTAGTATGCAGGGGGCGGGCGAAAAACTGTTTTTT. Combining the CDR3 with reference TRBV19 and TRBJ1-4 gives the whole variable domain DGGITQSPKYLFRKEGQNVTLSCEQNLNHDAMYWYRQDPGQGLRLIYYSQIVNDFQKGDIAEGYSVSREKKESFPLTVTSAQKNPTAFYLCASSMQGAGEKLFFGSGTQLSVL.